This TCR beta chain was found in a study of OX40 agonist ivuxolimab in advanced cancers. Across the study: The patients' treatment was ivuxolimab, an agonistic anti-OX40 (CD134) antibody. Patients treated during dose escalation were battling hepatocellular carcinoma, melanoma, renal cell or head and neck cancer. Study results and limitations: Certain nonresponders additionally had low normalized T-cell clonal expansion. Clonal expansion in partial responders at 0.1-3.0 mg/kg ranked among the lowest.

This clone was observed a handful of times. Its antigen is currently unknown. Assay used: immunoSEQ multiplex PCR; TCRdb lists only in-frame clones, some missing. The sample has about 73,000 clones, about 90% seen once. The length of the CDR3 is 13 residues. The germline V gene has CDR1 SEHNR and CDR2 FQNEAQ (reference sequence). V gave up 3 bases and J gave up 5 bases, with 11 bases separating them. The source is an adult with an advanced solid tumor such as melanoma, head and neck, liver or kidney cancer. The source was CD4+ or CD8+ T cells sorted from blood, collected in a trial of the OX40 agonist ivuxolimab. V usage is TRBV7-9 and J usage is TRBJ2-7; a possible D gene is TRBD1 (6 bases). Here the CDR3 reads CASSLPGADEQYF. The CDR3 DNA is TGTGCCAGCAGCTTGCCAGGGGCGGACGAGCAGTACTTC.